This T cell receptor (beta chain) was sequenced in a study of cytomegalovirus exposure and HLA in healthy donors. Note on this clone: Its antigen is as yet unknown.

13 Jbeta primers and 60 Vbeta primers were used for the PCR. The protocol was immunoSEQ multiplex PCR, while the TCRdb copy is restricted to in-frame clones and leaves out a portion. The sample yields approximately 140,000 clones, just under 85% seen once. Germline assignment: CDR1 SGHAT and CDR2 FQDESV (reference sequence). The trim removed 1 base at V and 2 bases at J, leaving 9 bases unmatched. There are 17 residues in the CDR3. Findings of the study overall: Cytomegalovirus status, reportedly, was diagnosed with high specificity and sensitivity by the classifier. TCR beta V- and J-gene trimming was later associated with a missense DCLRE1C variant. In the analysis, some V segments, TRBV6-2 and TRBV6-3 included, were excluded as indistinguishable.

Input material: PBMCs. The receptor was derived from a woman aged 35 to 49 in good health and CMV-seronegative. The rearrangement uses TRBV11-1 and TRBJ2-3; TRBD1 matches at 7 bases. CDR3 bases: TGTGCCAGCAGCTTAGAAGGGGGCGCTTTCCCCACAGATACGCAGTATTTT. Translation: CASSLEGGAFPTDTQYF.